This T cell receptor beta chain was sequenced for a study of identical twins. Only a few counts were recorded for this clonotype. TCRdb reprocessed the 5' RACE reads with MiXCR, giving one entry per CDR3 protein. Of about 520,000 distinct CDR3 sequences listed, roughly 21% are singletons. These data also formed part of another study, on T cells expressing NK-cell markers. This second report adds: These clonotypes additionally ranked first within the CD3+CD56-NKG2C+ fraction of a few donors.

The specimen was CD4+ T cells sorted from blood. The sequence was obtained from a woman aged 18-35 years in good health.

This chain's CDR3 is CSAVDQPNEQFF. CDR3 sequence (DNA): TGCAGTGCTGTGGACCAACCCAATGAGCAGTTCTTC. This chain uses TRBV20-1 with TRBJ2-1; no definite D call. The V gene's germline CDR1 is DFQATT and CDR2 SNEGSKA (reference sequence). This CDR3 is 12 amino acids long. V was cut by 5 bases and J by 6 bases, with 11 bases left in between.